A selection of T cell receptor beta chains follows, all from one sample in a study of regulatory and conventional T cells in RAG deficiency. Assay: immunoSEQ multiplex PCR; the TCRdb copy retains only in-frame clones and omits some. The repertoire includes tens of thousands of clones, 93% of them detected once, and approximately 0.67% sits in the top ten. These same records also appear under a second study, on regulatory T cells.

The specimen sequenced was CD4+ T cells sorted from blood. Receptors were obtained from a human donor in good health. Each CDR3 is given with its conserved first and last residue. The order of the fields is V gene, J gene, D gene, CDR3 length, CDR3 protein, CDR3 DNA. A D gene is named only where the DNA matches it firmly.

TRBV7-9,TRBJ2-5,NA,14,CASSGGLLKETQYF,TGTGCCAGCAGCGGGGGACTCTTAAAAGAGACCCAGTACTTC
TRBV7-2,TRBJ2-1,NA,13,CASSPPGGDRQFF,TGTGCCAGCAGCCCCCCGGGGGGGGACAGGCAGTTCTTC
TRBV11-3,TRBJ2-3,NA,17,CASSHGGSSSSTDTQYF,TGTGCCAGCAGCCACGGAGGGAGCTCCTCTAGCACAGATACGCAGTATTTT
TRBV10-3,TRBJ2-2,TRBD2,19,CATPGRRTSGTSEIGELFF,TGTGCCACCCCGGGCCGGAGGACTAGCGGTACCAGTGAGATCGGGGAGCTGTTTTTT
TRBV5-1,TRBJ2-7,TRBD2,15,CASSLVAGTSYEQYF,TGCGCCAGCAGCTTGGTAGCGGGGACCTCCTACGAGCAGTACTTC
TRBV2,TRBJ1-6,NA,14,CASSRTIYNSPLHF,TGTGCCAGCAGTCGGACAATTTATAATTCACCCCTCCACTTT
TRBV21-1,TRBJ2-1,NA,17,CASSKELRQGPYNEQFF,TGTGCCAGCAGCAAAGAGTTGAGACAGGGGCCCTACAATGAGCAGTTCTTC
TRBV28,TRBJ2-1,TRBD1,18,CASSHTPGAGGVYNEQFF,TGTGCCAGCAGCCATACACCCGGGGCAGGGGGTGTCTACAATGAGCAGTTCTTC
TRBV6-5,TRBJ2-2,TRBD1,15,CASSYGTGGTGELFF,TGTGCCAGCAGCTACGGGACAGGGGGCACCGGGGAGCTGTTTTTT
TRBV10-3,TRBJ1-5,NA,14,CAISESLSNQPQHF,TGTGCCATCAGTGAGTCACTTAGCAATCAGCCCCAGCATTTT
TRBV7-9,TRBJ1-1,NA,14,CASSLALENTEAFF,TGTGCCAGCAGCTTAGCGCTGGAAAACACTGAAGCTTTCTTT
TRBV29-1,TRBJ1-2,NA,13,CSVEAGRIYGYTF,TGCAGCGTTGAGGCAGGGAGGATCTATGGCTACACCTTC
TRBV30,TRBJ1-4,NA,14,CAWSVRQGHEKLFF,TGTGCCTGGAGCGTTAGGCAGGGTCATGAAAAACTGTTTTTT
TRBV7-2,TRBJ2-3,NA,15,CASSLFGANTDTQYF,TGTGCCAGCAGCTTATTCGGGGCTAACACAGATACGCAGTATTTT
TRBV11-2,TRBJ2-3,NA,16,CASSLGSATSTDTQYF,TGTGCCAGCAGCTTAGGCAGTGCTACTAGCACAGATACGCAGTATTTT
TRBV6-1,TRBJ2-2,NA,16,CASSEQGQLNTGELFF,TGTGCCAGCAGTGAGCAAGGACAGTTGAACACCGGGGAGCTGTTTTTT
TRBV7-3,TRBJ2-2,NA,15,CASSPTGANTGELFF,TGTGCCAGCAGCCCAACGGGGGCGAACACCGGGGAGCTGTTTTTT
TRBV11-3,TRBJ2-7,TRBD2,12,CASSTSGYEQYF,TGTGCCAGCAGTACTAGCGGCTACGAGCAGTACTTC
TRBV6-5,TRBJ1-1,NA,10,CASSYTEAFF,TGTGCCAGCAGTTACACTGAAGCTTTCTTT
TRBV6-6,TRBJ2-5,NA,12,CASTSRTETQYF,TGTGCCAGCACTTCTCGGACGGAGACCCAGTACTTC
TRBV5-1,TRBJ2-5,NA,13,CASSFEGEETQYF,TGCGCCAGCAGCTTTGAAGGCGAAGAGACCCAGTACTTC
TRBV20-1,TRBJ2-7,NA,11,CSAIVGDEQYF,TGCAGTGCCATAGTAGGGGACGAGCAGTACTTC
TRBV28,TRBJ2-7,NA,15,CASSLLAGSNYEQYF,TGTGCCAGCAGTTTATTAGCAGGATCAAACTACGAGCAGTACTTC